The T cell receptor beta chain described here comes from a study of T cell responses to AZD1222 COVID-19 vaccine. Between the trimmed V and J ends, which lost 1 base and 15 bases, there was a span of 3 bases. The CDR3 length is 9 residues. Germline V gene data show CDR1 as LGHDT and CDR2 as YNNKEL (reference sequence). TCRdb's table, derived via immunoSEQ multiplex PCR, lists solely in-frame clones and lacks some. The repertoire holds 130,000 or so clones, roughly 86% seen once, with approximately 2.9% in the top ten. Material: peripheral blood, obtained 28 days after the second AZD1222 dose. The chain is built from TRBV3-1 (or the pseudogene TRBV3-2) and TRBJ1-4; no clear D gene. This clonotype was sampled from an adult who received the AZD1222 COVID-19 vaccine. The DNA of the CDR3 is TGTGCCAGCAGCCAAGTTGTGTTTTTT. It yields the protein CASSQVVFF.